This TCR beta chain was identified during a study of blood T cell repertoires in COVID-19. Sequencing was performed with immunoSEQ multiplex PCR; in TCRdb, only in-frame clones are kept and a portion is missing. The table includes 79,000 or so clones, around 83% detected once. V shed 3 bases, J shed 6 bases, and the junction held 8 bases outside the gene matches. The germline CDR1 and CDR2 sequences are SGHRS and YFSETQ. The CDR3 contains 15 residues. This clone was detected only once. This sequence was found in a man in his 60s with COVID-19, enrolled during active disease. Sequencing was carried out using peripheral blood. V gene TRBV5-1 combines with J gene TRBJ2-2; 7 bases fit TRBD1. CDR3 coding DNA: TGCGCCAGCAGCTCACTCAGGGGGATGGCCGGGGAGCTGTTTTTT. It translates to CASSSLRGMAGELFF.